The 32 T cell receptor beta chains below all came from one sample that was sequenced in a study of T cell clonality in common variable immunodeficiency. Clones were read by immunoSEQ multiplex PCR, and TCRdb kept only the in-frame ones, dropping some. The record shows over 15,000 clones for this sample, with no singletons present. Study results and limitations: Fewer deletions and N-nucleotide insertions were reportedly seen in common variable immunodeficiency TCR beta sequences.

The antigens these receptors bind are not known. The sample taken for sequencing was peripheral blood mononuclear cells. Receptors were obtained from a human donor with common variable immunodeficiency.

Of note for this clone: The read ends 3 residues shy of where the CDR3 ends; the end is completed using the germline J gene. The gene calls are TRBV20-1 and TRBJ2-7; no firm D call. Germline CDR1 and CDR2: DFQATT and SNEGSKA (reference sequence). This CDR3 is 14 amino acids long. The V gene lost 6 bases and the J gene lost 3 bases, with 18 bases spanning the gap. The CDR3 bases that were read are TGCAGTGCGAGCCTGGTGCAGGCGAACTACGAG. Translated, it gives CSASLVQANYE. The whole CDR3 sequence is CSASLVQANYEQYF.

This clone has only a few counts. The CDR3 end falls 3 residues outside the read, so it is completed with the germline J gene. The chain uses TRBV19 and TRBJ2-5, with D possibly matching TRBD1 (6 bases). With 5 bases removed from V and 1 base from J, the gap between germline ends came to 14 bases. The CDR3 covers 15 residues. CDR1 is LNHDA, CDR2 SQIVND, per germline (reference sequence). The part of the CDR3 DNA that was read is TGTGCCAGTAGTGGACAGCCCGCTTTCCAAGAGACC. It encodes CASSGQPAFQET. The full CDR3 is CASSGQPAFQETQYF.

This clone occurred a few times. Incomplete CDR3 DNA: TGTGCCAGTAAGAACGTAGCGGGGAAACCCACAGATACG. Its translation is CASKNVAGKPTDT. The whole CDR3 protein is CASKNVAGKPTDTQYF. The chain uses TRBV19 and TRBJ2-3; 8 bases match TRBD2. The read ends 3 residues early relative to the CDR3; the germline J gene fills the gap. The trim removed 7 bases at V and 2 bases at J, leaving 11 bases unmatched. CDR1 and CDR2 from the germline V gene are LNHDA and SQIVND (reference sequence). This CDR3 is 16 amino acids long.

Only a few counts were recorded for this clone. The read ends 3 residues early relative to the CDR3; the germline J gene fills the gap. This chain uses TRBV7-7 with TRBJ2-2; TRBD1 agrees at 8 bases. There are 15 residues in the CDR3. V was pared by 6 bases and J by 6 bases, with 9 bases of the junction left unmatched. Germline V gene sequence: CDR1 SSHAT, CDR2 FNYEAQ (reference sequence). The part of the CDR3 DNA that was read is TGTGCCAGCAGTCCAACCGGGACAGGAGCCGGGGAG. This translates into CASSPTGTGAGE. The CDR3 in full is CASSPTGTGAGELFF.

This clone was seen many times. From the germline J gene comes the end of the CDR3, since the read stops 3 residues before it. The V and J genes are TRBV2 and TRBJ1-2; D is uncertain. CDR3 size: 12 residues. The germline V and J ends were trimmed by 4 bases and 4 bases, with 7 bases remaining between them. CDR1 is SNHLY, CDR2 FYNNEI, per germline. Partial CDR3 DNA: TGTGCCAGCAGTGTCATTTCCTATGGC. This sequence encodes CASSVISYG. The CDR3 in its entirety is CASSVISYGYTF.

This clone was seen ten or more times. The sequence runs out 3 residues before the end of the CDR3; the remainder is reconstructed from the germline J gene. This chain links TRBV30 with TRBJ1-1, with D perhaps TRBD1 (5 bases). This CDR3 comprises 14 residues. The germline V gene has CDR1 GTSNPN and CDR2 SVGIG (reference sequence). The CDR3 bases that were read are TGTGCCTGGAGTGGGGGCCCCTCTAGTGAGATC. Encoded protein: CAWSGGPSSEI. The CDR3 as a whole reads CAWSGGPSSEIAFF.

About this clone itself: The CDR3 is cut off 3 residues early in the read; its end comes from the germline J gene. The J gene is TRBJ2-1, the V gene TRBV19, with 7 positions matching TRBD2. Germline assignment: CDR1 LNHDA and CDR2 SQIVND (reference sequence). This CDR3 has 15 residues. The junction had 5 bases not matched to a gene; V was cut back by 4 bases and J by 2 bases. CDR3 region: CASSTLGGAYNEQFF. CDR3 DNA, as far as it was read: TGTGCCAGTAGTACCCTGGGGGGGGCCTACAATGAG.

This clone was seen at least ten times. Coverage ceases 3 residues before the CDR3 finishes, and the germline J gene fills in the end. The rearrangement joins TRBV7-2 to TRBJ1-6; D call uncertain. Germline-derived CDR1 and CDR2 are SGHTA and FQGNSA. V gave up 2 bases and J gave up 10 bases, with 9 bases separating them. This CDR3 comprises 13 residues. The CDR3 sequence is CASSLNTPSPLHF. The CDR3 bases that were read are TGTGCCAGCAGCTTAAATACACCCTCACCC.

This clone was seen a handful of times. The sequenced fragment ends 3 residues before the CDR3 boundary, so the rest is inferred from the germline J gene. The genes are TRBV7-6 and TRBJ2-7; weak D call: TRBD1 (6 bases). The CDR3 extends over 15 amino acids. V lost 4 bases, J lost 3 bases, and 16 bases lay in between. Germline V gene lookup returns CDR1 SGHVS and CDR2 FNYEAQ. Here the CDR3 reads CASSSGVGGFYEQYF. The part of the CDR3 DNA that was read is TGTGCCAGCAGCTCAGGGGTTGGGGGTTTCTACGAG.

This clone was picked up many times. The CDR3 is cut off 3 residues early in the read; its end comes from the germline J gene. V usage is TRBV7-9 and J usage is TRBJ1-2; D is possibly TRBD1 (5 bases). This CDR3 is built from 15 residues. The germline CDR1 and CDR2 sequences are SEHNR and FQNEAQ (reference sequence). Trimming shortened V by 1 base and J by 4 bases, and 13 bases separated the two germline ends. The sequenced part of the CDR3 DNA is TGTGCCAGCAGCTTAGATCAGGGCCTGTTCTATGGC. Encoded protein: CASSLDQGLFYG. The full CDR3 protein is CASSLDQGLFYGYTF.

Regarding this clone: The read is 3 residues too short to cover the CDR3 end, so that end is filled in from the germline J gene. The genes are TRBV5-6 and TRBJ2-3; 8 nucleotides line up with TRBD1. V dropped 5 bases and J dropped 4; count of bases not matched to a gene: 9. CDR3 length: 15 amino acids. Germline CDR1 SGHDT, CDR2 YYEEEE. CDR3 residues: CASRGRTGYPDTQYF. CDR3 bases read: TGTGCCAGCAGGGGCCGGACAGGGTATCCAGATACG.

This clone has just a few counts. Read sequence stops 3 residues before the CDR3 end, and the germline J gene provides the missing end. The V and J genes are TRBV7-2 and TRBJ2-5, with D tentatively TRBD2 (7 bases). Between the trimmed V and J ends, which lost 2 bases and 4 bases, there was a span of 14 bases. CDR1 SGHTA and CDR2 FQGNSA come from the germline V gene. The CDR3 has 15 residues. The CDR3 sequence: CASSLRAGARETQYF. The sequenced part of the CDR3 DNA is TGTGCCAGCAGCTTAAGGGCGGGGGCTAGAGAGACC.

Ten or more counts support this clone. Read data end 3 residues before the CDR3 end; the end is taken from the germline J gene. The chain recombines TRBV6-2 or TRBV6-3 with TRBJ1-1; D perhaps matches TRBD1 (5 bases). Germline CDR1 reads MNHEY; CDR2 reads SVGEGT. CDR3 length: 13 residues. Deletions cut 6 bases from V and 5 bases from J, with 13 bases between. The CDR3 bases that were read are TGTGCCAGCAGGGGTCAGGGATGGACTGAA. It encodes CASRGQGWTE. The entire CDR3 sequence reads CASRGQGWTEAFF.

This clone has a count of ten or more. The observed sequence ends 3 residues before the CDR3 terminus, with the missing tail filled in from the germline J gene. This chain connects TRBV12-3 or TRBV12-4 to TRBJ2-1, with a possible D match to TRBD1 (5 bases). The CDR3 covers 12 residues. V was pared by 6 bases and J by 9 bases, with 12 bases between. The CDR3 spells CASSSVGREQFF. The DNA read from the CDR3 is TGTGCCAGCAGCTCCGTGGGGCGTGAG.

Comment on this clone: The read stops 3 residues short of the end of the CDR3; the missing end is completed from the germline J gene. The rearrangement uses TRBV5-1 and TRBJ2-5; D gene uncertain. This CDR3 has 14 residues. V lost 0 bases to trimming and J lost 2 bases, with 8 bases between them. Germline-derived CDR1 and CDR2 are SGHRS and YFSETQ. The CDR3 DNA, read in part, is TGCGCCAGCAGCTTGGATCCAAATCAAGAGACC. It yields the protein CASSLDPNQET. The entire CDR3 protein is CASSLDPNQETQYF.

About this clone itself: The read ends 3 residues shy of where the CDR3 ends; the end is completed using the germline J gene. The rearrangement joins TRBV2 to TRBJ1-5, with 10 bases matching TRBD1. Per the germline V gene, CDR1 is SNHLY and CDR2 is FYNNEI. The V segment lost 7 bases and the J segment 3 bases; nucleotides outside the gene matches: 3. The CDR3 extends over 14 amino acids. The covered CDR3 bases are TGTGCCAGCAAGGGGACAGGGGTCAATCAGCCC. Translating it yields CASKGTGVNQP. From start to end, the CDR3 is CASKGTGVNQPQHF.

About this clone: The read falls 3 residues short of the CDR3 end, and the missing part is taken from the germline J gene. The chain joins TRBV6-1 to TRBJ1-3; a possible D gene is TRBD1 (5 bases). The CDR3 length is 15 residues. CDR1 and CDR2 (germline): MNHNS, SASEGT. Trimming pared 0 bases from V and 2 bases from J, leaving 8 bases between. The CDR3 DNA, read in part, is TGTGCCAGCAGTGAAGCGGGGGGAGCTGGAAACACC. Translated: CASSEAGGAGNT. The whole CDR3 reads CASSEAGGAGNTIYF.

This clone was observed at least ten times. From the germline J gene comes the end of the CDR3, since the read stops 3 residues before it. V and J are TRBV29-1 and TRBJ1-1; 8 nucleotides align to TRBD1. The CDR3 extends over 15 amino acids. With V trimmed by 4 bases and J by 2 bases, 9 bases remained unmatched. Germline values: CDR1 SQVTM, CDR2 ANQGSEA. CDR3 bases read: TGCAGCGTTGCCGGGACAGGCGGAGGAAACACTGAA. Translation gives CSVAGTGGGNTE. The whole CDR3 reads CSVAGTGGGNTEAFF.

This clone has only a few counts. The read comes to an end 3 residues before the CDR3 does, leaving the germline J gene to fill in the end. The chain recombines TRBV6-2 or TRBV6-3 with TRBJ2-3; 10 positions match TRBD2. Germline CDR1 MNHEY, CDR2 SVGEGT. The CDR3 loop spans 14 amino acids. The sequenced part of the CDR3 DNA is TGTGCCAGCACCGGGGTAGCGGGGGGCCGTGCG. Amino acid sequence: CASTGVAGGRA. The complete CDR3 reads CASTGVAGGRAQYF.

This clone has ten or more counts. Read sequence stops 3 residues before the CDR3 end, and the germline J gene provides the missing end. The chain combines TRBV30 with TRBJ1-6, with 9 bases identical to TRBD1. V lost 3 bases to trimming and J lost 2 bases; unmatched junction nucleotides: 5. The CDR3 totals 16 residues. The germline CDR1 and CDR2 sequences are GTSNPN and SVGIG (reference sequence). CDR3: CAWRWGQGPYNSPLHF. Partial CDR3 DNA: TGTGCCTGGAGATGGGGACAGGGACCCTATAATTCACCC.

This clone was seen more than once but under ten times. The DNA ends 3 residues before the CDR3 does, and the rest of the CDR3 is filled in from the germline J gene. J is TRBJ1-1 and V is TRBV19; 7 bases map to TRBD1. The CDR3 is 12 amino acids. Germline CDR1 LNHDA, CDR2 SQIVND (reference sequence). V lost 9 bases to trimming and J lost 6 bases; unmatched junction nucleotides: 7. The sequenced CDR3 bases are TGTGCCAGCGGCGACAGGGTGGCTGAA. It encodes CASGDRVAE. The whole CDR3 protein is CASGDRVAEAFF.

This clone appeared many times. The sequenced fragment ends 3 residues before the CDR3 boundary, so the rest is inferred from the germline J gene. The chain joins TRBV30 to TRBJ2-3, with a possible D match to TRBD1 (6 bases). In germline, CDR1 is GTSNPN, CDR2 SVGIG (reference sequence). Trimming left V 5 bases short and J 8 bases short, with 14 bases between. The CDR3 runs 12 residues. The sequenced CDR3 bases are TGTGCCTGGTCAGGGGCCCTCCGTACG. The encoded protein is CAWSGALRT. The entire CDR3 is CAWSGALRTQYF.

As regards this clone: The CDR3 end falls 3 residues outside the read, so it is completed with the germline J gene. The chain carries TRBV19 and TRBJ1-1, with 7 bases matching TRBD1. The CDR3 has 14 residues. The germline V gene encodes CDR1 LNHDA and CDR2 SQIVND (reference sequence). Germline trimming cut 7 bases from V and 2 bases from J; bases unmatched to any gene: 7. Incomplete CDR3 DNA: TGTGCCAGTACCCCGACAGGGTATAACACTGAA. It codes for CASTPTGYNTE. The whole CDR3 region reads CASTPTGYNTEAFF.

In the case of this clone: Sequencing ends 3 residues short of the CDR3 end; the germline J gene provides the rest. The V gene is TRBV18, the J gene TRBJ2-7; D remains ambiguous. The V and J ends lost 0 bases and 4 bases respectively, with 10 bases between them. This CDR3 has 14 amino acids. Per germline, CDR1 KGHSH and CDR2 LQKENI. The CDR3 here is CASSPPPGRYEQYF. The CDR3 bases that were read are TGTGCCAGCTCACCACCCCCAGGAAGGTACGAG. Filled out from reference TRBV18 and TRBJ2-7, the complete variable domain reads NAGVMQNPRHLVRRRGQEARLRCSPMKGHSHVYWYRQLPEEGLKFMVYLQKENIIDESGMPKERFSAEFPKEGPSILRIQQVVRGDSAAYFCASSPPPGRYEQYFGPGTRLTVT.

This clone was recorded a few times. Coverage ceases 3 residues before the CDR3 finishes, and the germline J gene fills in the end. V usage is TRBV7-2 and J usage is TRBJ2-7; D may be TRBD2 (6 bases). CDR1 and CDR2 from the germline V gene are SGHTA and FQGNSA. The CDR3 runs to 15 residues. Trimming removed 3 bases from V and 6 bases from J, with 18 bases in between. The part of the CDR3 DNA that was read is TGTGCCAGCAGCTTTGTCGGGGGTCCGGAGGCCGAG. Its translation is CASSFVGGPEAE. The entire CDR3 is CASSFVGGPEAEQYF.

This clone was found many times. The read terminates 3 residues ahead of where the CDR3 ends, so the germline J gene completes it. V usage is TRBV18 and J usage is TRBJ1-5; 9 bases fit TRBD1. This CDR3 spans 17 amino acids. Germline trimming cut 3 bases from V and 1 base from J; bases unmatched to any gene: 7. Germline CDR1 KGHSH, CDR2 LQKENI. CDR3 sequence reads: CASSPPGQGGSNQPQHF. Partial CDR3 DNA: TGTGCCAGCTCACCCCCGGGACAGGGAGGGAGCAATCAGCCC. The variable domain in full, with the rest retrieved from reference TRBV18 and TRBJ1-5, is NAGVMQNPRHLVRRRGQEARLRCSPMKGHSHVYWYRQLPEEGLKFMVYLQKENIIDESGMPKERFSAEFPKEGPSILRIQQVVRGDSAAYFCASSPPGQGGSNQPQHFGDGTRLSIL.

This clone was counted ten times or more. The CDR3 end is not reached by the read, which stops 3 residues before it; the germline J gene fills it in. The rearrangement links TRBV19 to TRBJ1-1, with 7 bases matching TRBD1. Germline CDR1 is LNHDA and CDR2 is SQIVND (reference sequence). The CDR3 covers 15 residues. V shed 6 bases, J shed 0 bases, and the junction held 7 bases outside the gene matches. The CDR3 is CASRDRQGLNTEAFF. The covered CDR3 bases are TGTGCCAGTAGAGACAGACAGGGATTGAACACTGAA.

This clone is medium-sized in the sample. The read terminates 3 residues before the CDR3 end, so the remaining end is supplied by the germline J gene. The chain links TRBV18 to TRBJ2-3, with D perhaps TRBD1 (5 bases). V lost 1 base and J lost 0, with 8 bases in between. This CDR3 is 15 amino acids long. Looked up from germline, CDR1 is KGHSH and CDR2 is LQKENI. CDR3 bases read: TGTGCCAGCTCACCACGCCAGGGCAGCACAGATACG. This sequence encodes CASSPRQGSTDT. The CDR3 in full is CASSPRQGSTDTQYF.

This clone was counted a few times. A read error may account for a junction end that differs from germline. The read ends 3 residues shy of where the CDR3 ends; the end is completed using the germline J gene. The V call is TRBV7-8, the J call TRBJ2-3; TRBD2 matches at 11 bases. The CDR3 loop spans 15 amino acids. Germline V gene data show CDR1 as SGHVS and CDR2 as FQNEAQ. The CDR3 region is CASSLTSGTTVTQYF. The covered CDR3 bases are TGTGCCAGCAGCCTGACTAGCGGGACGACAGTTACG.

This clone was recorded at least ten times. Read sequence stops 3 residues before the CDR3 end, and the germline J gene provides the missing end. This chain joins TRBV5-1 and TRBJ2-2; 8 nucleotides match TRBD1. With 1 base clipped from V and 8 bases from J, the junction kept 7 bases outside the gene matches. The CDR3 loop spans 15 amino acids. Germline CDR1 SGHRS, CDR2 YFSETQ. The covered CDR3 bases are TGCGCCAGCAGCTTGATCCCGACAGGGGCAGGGGAG. As protein: CASSLIPTGAGE. The full CDR3 protein is CASSLIPTGAGELFF.

This clone came up many times. The CDR3 goes on 3 residues after the read ends, and that part is filled in from the germline J gene. The gene calls are TRBV2 and TRBJ2-5; TRBD1 matches at 10 bases. The CDR3 extends over 14 amino acids. Germline values: CDR1 SNHLY, CDR2 FYNNEI. V gave up 4 bases and J gave up 5 bases; unmatched junction bases: 4. The CDR3 loop reads CASSADRGLETQYF. The sequenced part of the CDR3 DNA is TGTGCCAGCAGTGCAGACAGGGGGCTGGAGACC.

The table lists this clone with a few counts. Read sequence stops 3 residues before the CDR3 end, and the germline J gene provides the missing end. The chain links TRBV7-6 to TRBJ2-5; 9 bases map to TRBD1. The germline V gene encodes CDR1 SGHVS and CDR2 FNYEAQ. The CDR3 loop spans 14 amino acids. The trim removed 6 bases at V and 5 bases at J, leaving 7 bases unmatched. The CDR3 here is CASSPDRGRETQYF. CDR3 DNA, as far as it was read: TGTGCCAGCAGTCCCGACAGGGGGAGGGAGACC.